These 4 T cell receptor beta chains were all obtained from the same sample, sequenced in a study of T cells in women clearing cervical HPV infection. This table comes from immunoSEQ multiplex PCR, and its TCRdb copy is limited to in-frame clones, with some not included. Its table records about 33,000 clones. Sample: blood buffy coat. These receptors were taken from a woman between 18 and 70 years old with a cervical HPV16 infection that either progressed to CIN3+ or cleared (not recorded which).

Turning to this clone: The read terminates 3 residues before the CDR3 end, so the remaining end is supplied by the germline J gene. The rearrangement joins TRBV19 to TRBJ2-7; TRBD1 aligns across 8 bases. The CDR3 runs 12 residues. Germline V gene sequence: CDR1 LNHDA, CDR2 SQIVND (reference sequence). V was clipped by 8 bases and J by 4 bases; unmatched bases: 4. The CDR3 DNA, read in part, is TGTGCCAGTGGAGACAGGGGTTACGAG. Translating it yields CASGDRGYE. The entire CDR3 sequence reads CASGDRGYEQYF.

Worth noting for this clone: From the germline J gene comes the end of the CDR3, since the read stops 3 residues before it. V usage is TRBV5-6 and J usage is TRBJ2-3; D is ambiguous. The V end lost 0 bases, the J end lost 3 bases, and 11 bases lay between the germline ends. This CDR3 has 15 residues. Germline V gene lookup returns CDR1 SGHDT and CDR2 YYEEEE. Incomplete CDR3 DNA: TGTGCCAGCAGCTTGGTAATAGAACTAACAGATACG. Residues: CASSLVIELTDT. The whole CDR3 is CASSLVIELTDTQYF.

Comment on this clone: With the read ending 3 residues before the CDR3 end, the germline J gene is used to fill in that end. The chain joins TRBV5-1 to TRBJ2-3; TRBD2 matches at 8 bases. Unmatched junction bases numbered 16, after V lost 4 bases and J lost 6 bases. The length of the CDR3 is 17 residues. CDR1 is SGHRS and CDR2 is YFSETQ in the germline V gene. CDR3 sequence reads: CASSPDPLAGGRDTQYF. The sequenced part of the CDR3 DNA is TGCGCCAGCAGCCCCGACCCTCTTGCGGGGGGCCGGGATACG.

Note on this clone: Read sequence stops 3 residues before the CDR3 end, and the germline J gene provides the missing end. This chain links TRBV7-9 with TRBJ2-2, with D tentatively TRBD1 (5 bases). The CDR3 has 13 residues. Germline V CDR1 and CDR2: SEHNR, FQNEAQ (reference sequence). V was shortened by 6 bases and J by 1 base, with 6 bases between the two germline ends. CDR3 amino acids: CASRGQNTGELFF. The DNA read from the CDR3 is TGTGCCAGCAGAGGACAGAACACCGGGGAG.